The 22 T cell receptor beta chains below were found in one sample sequenced in a study of Graves' ophthalmopathy and Graves' hyperthyroidism. The TCR beta CDR3 regions underwent amplification from RNA transcripts. HTBI primers were employed in first-round RT-PCR, then a second-round multiplex PCR followed. TCRdb called the multiplex PCR reads again in MiXCR, with one record for every CDR3 protein. The table records some 410,000 distinct CDR3 sequences, around a fifth of them present only once. The material sequenced was peripheral blood. Receptor source: a woman aged 18-29 years with stable Graves' hyperthyroidism.

This clonotype was counted ten times or more. The V and J genes are TRBV6-5 and TRBJ1-6; maybe TRBD1 (5 bases). Germline values: CDR1 MNHEY, CDR2 SVGAGI. The CDR3 extends over 17 amino acids. The ends were cut back, 6 bases at V and 7 bases at J, with 22 bases in the middle. The CDR3 is CASRRRDEVRVNSPLHF. CDR3 coding DNA: TGTGCCAGCAGACGTCGAGATGAGGTCAGGGTAAATTCACCCCTCCACTTT.

In this sample, this clonotype turned up many times. The chain combines TRBV6-2 or TRBV6-3 with TRBJ2-7; D unresolved. The CDR3 covers 13 residues. V was pared by 6 bases and J by 0 bases, with 9 bases between. Per germline, CDR1 MNHEY and CDR2 SVGEGT. CDR3 sequence reads: CASSSLSSYEQYF. CDR3 nucleotide sequence: TGTGCCAGCAGCTCGCTTAGCTCCTACGAGCAGTACTTC.

The sample holds many counts of this clonotype. The chain joins TRBV25-1 to TRBJ2-7; 10 bases align to TRBD2. CDR1 is MGHDK and CDR2 is SYGVNS in the germline V gene. There are 15 residues in the CDR3. V lost 1 base to trimming and J lost 7 bases; unmatched junction nucleotides: 7. This CDR3 is CASSELKREGREQYF. The CDR3 DNA follows: TGTGCCAGCAGTGAATTGAAGCGGGAGGGACGGGAGCAGTACTTC.

The genes are TRBV12-3 or TRBV12-4 and TRBJ1-1, with D perhaps matching TRBD1 (5 bases). Trimming pared 0 bases from V and 10 bases from J, leaving 18 bases between. The CDR3 extends over 15 amino acids. The CDR3 loop is CASSLAGAGMSGAFF. CDR3 DNA: TGTGCCAGCAGTTTAGCAGGGGCTGGAATGAGTGGAGCTTTCTTT.

This clonotype was picked up many times. The CDR3 reads CASSPAKEQEASYNSPLHF. The CDR3 bases are TGTGCCAGCAGTCCAGCTAAGGAACAGGAGGCCTCCTATAATTCACCCCTCCACTTT. This rearrangement joins TRBV6-2 or TRBV6-3 to TRBJ1-6; perhaps TRBD1 as D (5 bases). V gave up 5 bases and J gave up 0 bases, with 20 bases separating them. The CDR3 is made up of 19 amino acids. CDR1 and CDR2 from the germline V gene are MNHEY and SVGEGT.

Many counts were recorded for this clonotype. J is TRBJ1-1 and V is TRBV19; 8 bases match TRBD1. This CDR3 comprises 18 residues. Germline values: CDR1 LNHDA, CDR2 SQIVND (reference sequence). The ends lost 4 bases at V and 2 bases at J; junction bases unmatched: 15. The CDR3 protein is CASSTPTGVMDGNTEAFF. The CDR3 nucleotides are TGTGCCAGTAGTACCCCGACAGGGGTGATGGATGGAAACACTGAAGCTTTCTTT.

This clonotype showed up many times. The chain uses TRBV5-1 and TRBJ2-7, with TRBD1 as a possible D gene (6 bases). The V gene lost 1 base and the J gene lost 7 bases, with 12 bases spanning the gap. CDR3 length: 13 residues. Germline CDR1 SGHRS, CDR2 YFSETQ. The CDR3 nucleotides read TGCGCCAGCAGCTTGACCAGGGGCAGGGAGCAGTACTTC. This encodes CASSLTRGREQYF.

This clonotype has a count of ten or more. The chain employs TRBV28 and TRBJ2-6; 7 bases are a match to TRBD2. Per germline, CDR1 MDHEN and CDR2 SYDVKM. Trimming removed 5 bases from V and 0 bases from J; junction bases left unmatched: 4. There are 16 residues in the CDR3. CDR3 sequence: CASSQGGTSGANVLTF. The CDR3 DNA reads as TGTGCCAGCAGTCAGGGAGGGACCTCTGGGGCCAACGTCCTGACTTTC. Combining the CDR3 with reference TRBV28 and TRBJ2-6 gives the whole variable domain DVKVTQSSRYLVKRTGEKVFLECVQDMDHENMFWYRQDPGLGLRLIYFSYDVKMKEKGDIPEGYSVSREKKERFSLILESASTNQTSMYLCASSQGGTSGANVLTFGAGSRLTVL.

In this sample, this clonotype turned up many times. V and J are TRBV7-8 and TRBJ1-1; unclear D gene. Trimming cost V 5 bases and J 1 base, with 11 bases left between them. The CDR3 has 14 residues. Germline CDR1 SGHVS, CDR2 FQNEAQ. CDR3 amino acids: CASSPLRWNTEAFF. The DNA of the CDR3 is TGTGCCAGCAGCCCTCTACGATGGAACACTGAAGCTTTCTTT.

A remark on this clonotype: It may be a read error: a sequence one base away is much more abundant. This chain links TRBV28 with TRBJ1-3; the D gene is possibly TRBD1 (5 bases). The CDR3 contains 14 residues. CDR1 and CDR2 from the germline V gene are MDHEN and SYDVKM. The CDR3 sequence is CASSPWDSGNTTYF. The CDR3 DNA reads as TGTGCCAGCAGTCCCTGGGACTCTGGAAACACCACATATTTT.

This chain links TRBV6-5 with TRBJ2-5; D is perhaps TRBD2 (6 bases). The CDR3 sequence is 17 residues long. Germline CDR1 and CDR2: MNHEY and SVGAGI. Trimming took 2 bases from V and 5 from J, leaving 21 bases between them. CDR3: CASSYARGGARRETQYF. Here the CDR3 DNA reads TGTGCCAGCAGTTACGCGCGGGGCGGCGCGCGTAGGGAGACCCAGTACTTC.

This clonotype was counted at least ten times. This rearrangement joins TRBV11-2 to TRBJ2-7; 7 bases are shared with TRBD1. The V gene's germline CDR1 is SGHAT and CDR2 FQNNGV. The V and J ends lost 5 bases and 5 bases, in that order; junction bases with no gene match: 3. This CDR3 is built from 12 residues. In DNA form, the CDR3 reads TGTGCCAGCAGCGACAGGGTCCACGAGCAGTACTTC. Amino acid sequence: CASSDRVHEQYF.

The chain joins TRBV19 to TRBJ2-5; D might be TRBD1 (6 bases). Germline V gives CDR1 LNHDA, CDR2 SQIVND (reference sequence). V was cut by 6 bases and J by 5 bases, with 13 bases left in between. This CDR3 has 13 amino acids. CDR3 DNA sequence: TGTGCCAGTAGCCGCACCGACAGGGAGACCCAGTACTTC. Its translation: CASSRTDRETQYF.

This clonotype was detected many times. V is TRBV5-1 and J is TRBJ1-2, with TRBD1 identical over 9 bases. V shed 4 bases, J shed 8 bases, and the junction held 9 bases outside the gene matches. Germline values: CDR1 SGHRS, CDR2 YFSETQ. The CDR3 consists of 14 residues. CDR3 DNA: TGCGCCAGCAGCCCCTTCCCCGGACAGGGGGGCTACACCTTC. It is translated as CASSPFPGQGGYTF.

This clonotype was seen many times. This chain uses TRBV6-2 or TRBV6-3 with TRBJ1-1, with D possibly TRBD1 on 6 matching bases. V dropped 7 bases and J dropped 5 bases, with 17 bases sitting between them. This CDR3 spans 14 amino acids. Germline V gene sequence: CDR1 MNHEY, CDR2 SVGEGT. The CDR3 DNA reads as TGTGCCAGCACCATGGGGGGGCAGGGGACTGAAGCTTTCTTT. Protein product: CASTMGGQGTEAFF.

Many counts were recorded for this clonotype. V usage is TRBV7-6 and J usage is TRBJ2-5; D is uncertain. The length of the CDR3 is 13 residues. Trimming took 1 base from V and 5 from J, leaving 8 bases between them. Germline V gives CDR1 SGHVS, CDR2 FNYEAQ. The chain's CDR3 is CASSLGGFETQYF. CDR3 bases: TGTGCCAGCAGCTTAGGAGGTTTTGAGACCCAGTACTTC.

At least ten counts were recorded for this clonotype. CDR3 in amino acids: CATSRDSSGYVGYTF. The CDR3 coding sequence is TGTGCCACCAGCAGAGATAGCTCAGGGTACGTTGGCTACACCTTC. V usage is TRBV15 and J usage is TRBJ1-2; TRBD1 is a possible D gene (5 bases). With 0 bases removed from V and 7 bases from J, the gap between germline ends came to 15 bases. The germline V gene has CDR1 LNHNV and CDR2 YYDKDF (reference sequence). CDR3 length equals 15 residues.

This clonotype has only a few counts. The chain combines TRBV20-1 with TRBJ1-6; D is unclear. This CDR3 has 17 residues. Germline CDR1 and CDR2: DFQATT and SNEGSKA (reference sequence). The ends were cut back, 0 bases at V and 2 bases at J, with 14 bases in the middle. The CDR3 reads CSARDASTGAYNSPLHF. The CDR3 region has the DNA TGCAGTGCTAGAGATGCGTCTACGGGCGCCTATAATTCACCCCTCCACTTT.

This clonotype came up many times. The chain has TRBV28 and TRBJ2-7; 10 bases match TRBD2. This CDR3 has 14 amino acids. The J segment lost 4 bases and the V segment lost 6 bases, leaving 6 bases of the junction unmatched. Germline V gene data show CDR1 as MDHEN and CDR2 as SYDVKM. The CDR3 bases are TGTGCCAGCAGAACTGGACTAGCGGCTTACGAGCAGTACTTC. Translation gives CASRTGLAAYEQYF.

This clonotype was observed at least ten times. In nucleotides, the CDR3 is TGTGCCAGTAGTATGGGTCAGGGTCGTCAGCCCCAGCATTTT. Residues: CASSMGQGRQPQHF. This rearrangement joins TRBV19 to TRBJ1-5; a weak D match, TRBD1 (5 bases). The germline CDR1 and CDR2 sequences are LNHDA and SQIVND (reference sequence). V shed 3 bases and J shed 6 bases, with 12 bases lying between them. The CDR3 length is 14 residues.

Remarks on this clonotype: The conserved closing phenylalanine or tryptophan is absent in this CDR3, likely reflecting a read error. The limits of the CDR3 on the DNA are not certain, so only TCRdb's listed CDR3 is given. This chain uses TRBV12-3 or TRBV12-4 with TRBJ1-1. The CDR3 numbers 13 amino acids, ends counted. CDR3 protein: CASSFDRNTEAGV.

This clonotype was seen at least ten times. This likely comes from a read error, as the CDR3 has no conserved phenylalanine or tryptophan at its end. CDR3 DNA sequence: TGTGCCAGCAGTTACTCGAGCGGGAGACCCTACGAGCAGTACCTC. Its translation: CASSYSSGRPYEQYL. The V gene is TRBV6-5, the J gene TRBJ2-7, with 8 bases matching TRBD2. Germline trimming cut 0 bases from V and 2 bases from J; bases unmatched to any gene: 3. Germline values: CDR1 MNHEY, CDR2 SVGAGI. This CDR3 spans 15 amino acids.